These 13 T cell receptor beta chains were sequenced from one sample in a study of control samples from healthy donors and cancer patients. The method was immunoSEQ multiplex PCR; TCRdb's version includes in-frame clones alone and lacks a portion of them. Of about 180,000 clones detected, approximately 94% appear once; the ten largest clones hold more than 1.3%. The source material was blood. These receptor sequences come from a man between 25 and 39 years old in good health.

The V and J genes are TRBV9 and TRBJ1-3; unclear D gene. The CDR3 length is 13 residues. Germline CDR1 is SGDLS and CDR2 is YYNGEE. The V gene lost 3 bases and the J gene lost 4 bases, with 8 bases spanning the gap. CDR3 sequence reads: CASSGSWGNTIYF. CDR3 coding DNA: TGTGCCAGCAGCGGGTCCTGGGGAAACACCATATATTTT.

The rearrangement joins TRBV4-3 to TRBJ1-2; D ambiguous. V was pared by 3 bases and J by 6 bases, with 17 bases between. CDR1 and CDR2 from the germline V gene are LGHNA and YSLEER. CDR3 length: 15 residues. CDR3 loop: CASSQRTEAANGYTF. CDR3 nucleotide sequence: TGCGCCAGCAGCCAGAGGACGGAAGCAGCCAATGGCTACACCTTC.

This clone came up once. CDR3 in amino acids: CASSQGVFSGNTIYF. For the CDR3, the DNA is TGTGCCAGCAGCCAGGGCGTCTTCTCTGGAAACACCATATATTTT. The chain has TRBV7-8 and TRBJ1-3; D may be TRBD1 (5 bases). The CDR3 runs 15 residues. Trimming cost V 5 bases and J 0 bases, with 11 bases left between them. In germline, CDR1 is SGHVS, CDR2 FQNEAQ.

The chain uses TRBV4-3 and TRBJ1-4; D is undetermined. Germline assignment: CDR1 LGHNA and CDR2 YSLEER. The ends were cut back, 0 bases at V and 5 bases at J, with 10 bases in the middle. The CDR3 has 15 amino acids. This CDR3 reads CASSQDGVRNEKLFF. The CDR3 region has the DNA TGCGCCAGCAGCCAAGACGGAGTTCGGAATGAAAAACTGTTTTTT.

The rearrangement uses TRBV27 and TRBJ2-1; D is ambiguous. Germline V CDR1 and CDR2: MNHEY, SMNVEV (reference sequence). The CDR3 consists of 13 residues. The ends were cut back, 5 bases at V and 7 bases at J, with 12 bases in the middle. The CDR3, as DNA: TGTGCCAGCAGTCAAGGGTACTTTAATGAGCAGTTCTTC. This gives the protein CASSQGYFNEQFF.

DNA of the CDR3: TGCGCCAGCAGATTTGACAGAGCGGAGACCCAGTACTTC. This codes for CASRFDRAETQYF. This sequence joins TRBV5-1 and TRBJ2-5; weak D call: TRBD1 (5 bases). Per the germline V gene, CDR1 is SGHRS and CDR2 is YFSETQ. The CDR3 runs to 13 residues. V was trimmed by 5 bases and J by 5 bases, leaving 13 bases between them.

The chain links TRBV4-1 to TRBJ2-5, with TRBD2 matching 15 bases. The V and J ends lost 4 bases and 1 base, in that order; junction bases with no gene match: 7. This CDR3 is built from 18 residues. CDR1 is MGHRA, CDR2 YSYEKL, per germline. CDR3 sequence: CASSLGTSGGPSQETQYF. In nucleotides, the CDR3 is TGCGCCAGCAGCCTCGGGACTAGCGGGGGGCCATCCCAAGAGACCCAGTACTTC.

The chain employs TRBV30 and TRBJ2-7; D not certain. V shed 0 bases and J shed 2 bases, with 14 bases lying between them. This CDR3 is built from 15 residues. Germline assignment: CDR1 GTSNPN and CDR2 SVGIG (reference sequence). In DNA, the CDR3 is TGTGCCTGGAGTGTACCCGGGCAGCCAGCCTACGAGCAGTACTTC. Translation gives CAWSVPGQPAYEQYF.

The V and J genes are TRBV11-2 and TRBJ2-7; 7 nucleotides line up with TRBD1. The germline V gene encodes CDR1 SGHAT and CDR2 FQNNGV. The CDR3 has 16 amino acids. J lost 4 bases, V lost 0 bases, and 9 bases had no gene match. CDR3 in DNA: TGTGCCAGCAGCTTAGACCTCGGGACAGCGTTATACGAGCAGTACTTC. This encodes CASSLDLGTALYEQYF.

V is TRBV5-1 and J is TRBJ1-2, with D possibly TRBD1 on 6 matching bases. Germline loops: CDR1 SGHRS, CDR2 YFSETQ. The CDR3 covers 14 residues. V lost 0 bases, J lost 0 bases, and 6 bases lay in between. The CDR3 region is CASSLEGANYGYTF. CDR3 sequence (DNA): TGCGCCAGCAGCTTGGAGGGGGCTAACTATGGCTACACCTTC.

Comments on this clone: One end of the junction does not line up with germline, which may come from a read error. This chain joins TRBV7-7 and TRBJ2-5, with a possible D match to TRBD1 (5 bases). The CDR3 spans 11 residues. CDR1 and CDR2 from the germline V gene are SSHAT and FNYEAQ (reference sequence). CDR3 in DNA: TGTGCCAGGACCCCCCCAAGGGGAAAGGACTTC. The encoded protein is CARTPPRGKDF. The full variable domain, in which reference TRBV7-7 and TRBJ2-5 provide the parts outside the CDR3, is GAGVSQSPRYKVTKRGQDVTLRCDPISSHATLYWYQQALGQGPEFLTYFNYEAQPDKSGLPSDRFSAERPEGSISTLTIQRTEQRDSAMYRCARTPPRGKDFGPGTRLLVL.

The V and J genes are TRBV7-2 and TRBJ2-1, with 9 nucleotides matching TRBD2. The CDR3 is 15 amino acids. Germline lookup yields CDR1 SGHTA and CDR2 FQGNSA. J was trimmed by 9 bases and V by 1 base; bases with no gene match: 7. DNA for the CDR3: TGTGCCAGCAGCTTAGTATCTAGCGGGAAGGGTGAGCAGTTCTTC. Translating it yields CASSLVSSGKGEQFF.

The J gene is TRBJ2-7, the V gene TRBV13, with unresolved D. Germline V gives CDR1 PRHDT, CDR2 FYEKMQ (reference sequence). With 5 bases removed from V and 5 bases from J, the gap between germline ends came to 13 bases. The CDR3 is 13 amino acids. CDR3 DNA sequence: TGTGCCAGCAGCCCCCGGCCGCACGACGAGCAGTACTTC. It translates to CASSPRPHDEQYF.